This T cell receptor (beta chain) was found in a study of technical replicates of blood from a handful of donors. This CDR3 is built from 13 residues. Deletions cut 7 bases from V and 2 bases from J, with 8 bases between. CDR1 MNHEY and CDR2 SVGAGI come from the germline V gene. Assay used: immunoSEQ multiplex PCR; TCRdb lists only in-frame clones, some missing. The table lists 6,500 to 7,500 clones, around 96% of them singletons. The source is a human donor in good health. The material sequenced was PBMCs. The V call is TRBV6-5, the J call TRBJ2-2; D gene uncertain. The CDR3 protein is CASKELNTGELFF. The CDR3 nucleotides are TGTGCCAGCAAGGAGCTTAACACCGGGGAGCTGTTTTTT.